A selection of T cell receptor beta chains follows, all from one sample in a study of blood T cells in healthy people across ages. TCRdb used MiXCR to reprocess the 5' RACE reads, holding one entry per CDR3 protein. The data show some 1.6 million distinct CDR3 sequences, almost 35% seen once. The sample taken for sequencing was blood. The receptors were sampled from a woman aged 30 to 39 in good health. The CDR3 runs from the conserved cysteine through the conserved F or W. D genes are given only for firm matches. Clone size is not always given. Where it is, it says once, few, many or a class for expanded clones.

D gene,V gene,J gene,clone size,CDR3 protein,CDR3 DNA
-,TRBV15,TRBJ2-1,few,CATSREAGRNNEQFF,TGTGCCACCAGCAGAGAGGCAGGGCGAAACAATGAGCAGTTCTTC
TRBD1,TRBV28,TRBJ2-5,-,CASSTWDRALQETQYF,TGTGCCAGCAGTACTTGGGACAGGGCCCTCCAAGAGACCCAGTACTTC
-,TRBV3-1,TRBJ2-7,-,CASSPVEGYEQYF,TGTGCCAGCAGCCCCGTGGAGGGCTACGAGCAGTACTTC
-,TRBV24-1,TRBJ2-1,-,CATSGSAGTPGGNEQFF,TGTGCCACCAGTGGGTCCGCCGGGACTCCTGGGGGGAATGAGCAGTTCTTC
TRBD1,TRBV20-1,TRBJ1-1,few,CSARRWDREGIYTEAFF,TGCAGTGCTAGACGCTGGGACAGGGAAGGTATCTACACTGAAGCTTTCTTT
TRBD1,TRBV10-3,TRBJ1-2,-,CAISRTGTGGYTF,TGTGCCATCAGCCGGACAGGGACGGGTGGCTACACCTTC
-,TRBV7-2,TRBJ2-2,-,CASSSGTLVSGELFF,TGTGCCAGCAGCTCCGGGACGTTAGTCTCCGGGGAGCTGTTTTTT
TRBD1,TRBV5-1,TRBJ2-5,-,CASATGGRETQYF,TGCGCCAGTGCCACAGGGGGCCGAGAGACCCAGTACTTC
TRBD2,TRBV4-1,TRBJ2-7,-,CASSQDSGEGSYEQYF,TGCGCCAGCAGCCAAGATTCGGGGGAGGGCTCCTACGAGCAGTACTTC
-,TRBV19,TRBJ1-5,-,CASREGGFRNQPQHF,TGTGCCAGTCGGGAAGGGGGATTTCGGAATCAGCCCCAGCATTTT
TRBD1,TRBV6-5,TRBJ1-6,-,CASSYWTGFEHNSPLHF,TGTGCCAGCAGTTACTGGACAGGGTTTGAACATAATTCACCCCTCCACTTT
TRBD1,TRBV12-3/TRBV12-4,TRBJ1-2,few,CASSLVGQGFDGYTF,TGTGCCAGTAGTTTAGTTGGACAGGGGTTTGATGGCTACACCTTC
TRBD1,TRBV20-1,TRBJ2-1,few,CSAHGPGTGGYNEQFF,TGCAGTGCCCACGGTCCTGGGACAGGGGGTTACAATGAGCAGTTCTTC
TRBD1,TRBV3-1,TRBJ2-1,-,CASSQAWDRTYNEQFF,TGTGCCAGCAGCCAAGCGTGGGACAGAACGTACAATGAGCAGTTCTTC
TRBD2,TRBV9,TRBJ2-1,few,CASSVGLAGFVREQFF,TGTGCCAGCAGCGTAGGACTAGCGGGCTTCGTCAGGGAGCAGTTCTTC
TRBD2,TRBV5-1,TRBJ2-3,-,CASSLLCGGGTDTQYF,TGCGCCAGCAGCCTGTTGTGCGGGGGAGGCACAGATACGCAGTATTTT
-,TRBV5-1,TRBJ2-1,-,CASRHGSVESYNEQFF,TGCGCCAGCAGACATGGTAGCGTGGAATCCTACAATGAGCAGTTCTTC
-,TRBV9,TRBJ2-5,-,CASSASRQETQYF,TGTGCCAGCAGCGCGTCACGGCAAGAGACCCAGTACTTC
TRBD2,TRBV9,TRBJ2-5,many,CASSETSGRETQYF,TGTGCCAGCAGCGAGACTAGCGGGAGAGAGACCCAGTACTTC
TRBD2,TRBV20-1,TRBJ2-1,-,CSARGRTGLAGSYNEQFF,TGCAGTGCTAGAGGTCGAACGGGACTAGCGGGGTCCTACAATGAGCAGTTCTTC
-,TRBV5-1,TRBJ2-1,-,CASSFLTGTYNEQFF,TGCGCCAGCAGCTTCTTGACGGGGACCTACAATGAGCAGTTCTTC
TRBD1,TRBV27,TRBJ2-1,few,CASSLRTGLLVDEQFF,TGTGCCAGCAGTTTAAGGACAGGATTGTTAGTCGATGAGCAGTTCTTC
TRBD2,TRBV27,TRBJ2-3,few,CASSRTSRQDTQYF,TGTGCCAGCAGCCGGACTAGCCGCCAGGATACGCAGTATTTT
-,TRBV4-2,TRBJ1-1,-,CASSQEGIMPVLVEAFF,TGTGCCAGCAGCCAAGAGGGGATCATGCCGGTCCTGGTAGAAGCTTTCTTT
TRBD1,TRBV7-2,TRBJ1-2,-,CASTAGQLAHGYTF,TGTGCCAGCACCGCGGGACAGCTTGCCCATGGCTACACCTTC
TRBD2,TRBV4-1,TRBJ2-7,-,CASSQPLSGRAYEQYF,TGCGCCAGCAGCCAACCGCTTAGCGGGAGGGCCTACGAGCAGTACTTC
-,TRBV5-5,TRBJ2-3,-,CASSFLSATDTQDF,TGTGCCAGCAGCTTCTTATCCGCCACAGATACGCAGGATTTT
-,TRBV11-1,TRBJ2-7,-,CASSLGEGGGGYEQYF,TGTGCCAGCAGCTTGGGAGAAGGCGGAGGGGGCTACGAGCAGTACTTC
-,TRBV6-1,TRBJ2-6,few,CASRAGFAGANVRTF,TGTGCCAGCAGGGCTGGTTTCGCTGGGGCCAACGTCCGGACTTTC
-,TRBV24-1,TRBJ2-1,-,CATSDRTGTLAELNEQFF,TGTGCCACCAGTGACCGAACAGGGACGCTAGCGGAACTCAATGAGCAGTTCTTC